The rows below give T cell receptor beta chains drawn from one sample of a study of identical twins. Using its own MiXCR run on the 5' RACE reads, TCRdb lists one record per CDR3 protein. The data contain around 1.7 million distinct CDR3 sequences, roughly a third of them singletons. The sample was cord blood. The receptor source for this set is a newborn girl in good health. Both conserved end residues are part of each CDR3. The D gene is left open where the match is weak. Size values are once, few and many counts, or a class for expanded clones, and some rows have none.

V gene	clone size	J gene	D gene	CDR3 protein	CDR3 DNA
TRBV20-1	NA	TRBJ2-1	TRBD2	CSAKVSSGYNEQFF	TGCAGTGCAAAGGTGTCTAGCGGCTACAATGAGCAGTTCTTC
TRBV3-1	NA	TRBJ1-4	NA	CASSPPSTGPVTNEKLFF	TGTGCCAGCAGCCCCCCGTCTACAGGGCCAGTAACTAATGAAAAACTGTTTTTT
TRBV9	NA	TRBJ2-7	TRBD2	CASSLGTSGRLNEQYF	TGTGCCAGCAGCCTAGGGACTAGCGGGAGACTCAACGAGCAGTACTTC
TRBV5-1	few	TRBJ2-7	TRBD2	CASSLALAGPFGNEQYF	TGCGCCAGCAGCTTGGCCCTAGCGGGGCCCTTCGGCAATGAGCAGTACTTC
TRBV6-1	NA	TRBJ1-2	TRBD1	CASSADRAGGYTF	TGTGCCAGCAGTGCGGACAGGGCAGGTGGCTACACCTTC
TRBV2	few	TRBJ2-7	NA	CASRRGRGTYEQYF	TGTGCCAGCAGGCGGGGACGGGGAACCTACGAGCAGTACTTC
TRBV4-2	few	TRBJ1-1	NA	CASSQDYAGAGMNTEAFF	TGTGCCAGCAGCCAAGATTATGCAGGGGCCGGAATGAACACTGAAGCTTTCTTT
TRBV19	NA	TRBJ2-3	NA	CASMDLVRPTDTQYF	TGTGCCAGTATGGATCTAGTCCGCCCCACAGATACGCAGTATTTT
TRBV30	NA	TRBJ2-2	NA	CAWSVRIPGELFF	TGTGCCTGGAGTGTACGCATCCCCGGGGAGCTGTTTTTT
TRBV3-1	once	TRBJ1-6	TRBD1	CASSSDRGSDNSPLHF	TGTGCCAGCAGCTCGGACAGGGGAAGCGATAATTCACCCCTCCACTTT
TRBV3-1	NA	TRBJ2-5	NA	CASSQDLFGAWETQYF	TGTGCCAGCAGCCAAGATCTCTTCGGGGCTTGGGAGACCCAGTACTTC
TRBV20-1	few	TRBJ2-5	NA	CSAGHTTGVQETQYF	TGCAGTGCGGGACATACGACCGGGGTCCAAGAGACCCAGTACTTC
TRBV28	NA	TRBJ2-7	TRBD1	CASSLSIYGTGAYEQYF	TGTGCCAGCAGTTTATCAATTTACGGGACAGGGGCCTACGAGCAGTACTTC
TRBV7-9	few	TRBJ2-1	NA	CASSLGWTAGYNEQFF	TGTGCCAGCAGCTTAGGATGGACCGCAGGCTACAATGAGCAGTTCTTC
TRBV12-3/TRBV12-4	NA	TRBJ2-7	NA	CASSLAQGKIYEQYF	TGTGCCAGCAGTTTAGCGCAAGGCAAGATATACGAGCAGTACTTC
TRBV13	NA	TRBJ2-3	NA	CASTNSYEGLTDTQYF	TGTGCCAGCACTAACTCATACGAGGGCCTTACAGATACGCAGTATTTT
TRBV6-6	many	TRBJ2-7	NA	CASSWGRLYEQYF	TGTGCCAGCAGTTGGGGGAGGCTCTACGAGCAGTACTTC
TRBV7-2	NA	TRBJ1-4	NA	CASSSRDKGNEKLFF	TGTGCCAGCAGCTCTCGGGACAAGGGGAATGAAAAACTGTTTTTT
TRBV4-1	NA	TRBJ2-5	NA	CASSQEVWLAAGEQYF	TGCGCCAGCAGCCAAGAAGTTTGGCTAGCGGCAGGGGAGCAGTACTTC
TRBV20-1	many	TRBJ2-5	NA	CSPGPRETQYF	TGCAGCCCTGGGCCTAGAGAGACCCAGTACTTC
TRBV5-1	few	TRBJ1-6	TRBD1	CASSFQGDNSPLHF	TGCGCCAGCAGCTTTCAGGGGGATAATTCACCCCTCCACTTT
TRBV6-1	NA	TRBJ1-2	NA	CASRTGGGNYGYTF	TGTGCCAGCAGAACCGGGGGGGGCAACTATGGCTACACCTTC
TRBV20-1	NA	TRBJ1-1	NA	CSAETPGSNTEAFF	TGCAGTGCCGAGACCCCCGGGAGTAACACTGAAGCTTTCTTT
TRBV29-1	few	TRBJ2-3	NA	CSVEGFLGWRTDTQYF	TGCAGCGTTGAAGGGTTCTTAGGATGGCGCACAGATACGCAGTATTTT
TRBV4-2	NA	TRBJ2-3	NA	CASSQDLPGTDTQYF	TGTGCCAGCAGCCAAGATCTTCCAGGTACAGATACGCAGTATTTT
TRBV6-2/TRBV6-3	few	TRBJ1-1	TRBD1	CASSYVPGQGARTEAFF	TGTGCCAGCAGTTACGTCCCGGGACAGGGGGCGAGGACTGAAGCTTTCTTT
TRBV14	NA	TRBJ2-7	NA	CASSHRQDGYEQYF	TGTGCCAGCAGCCATAGACAGGACGGGTACGAGCAGTACTTC
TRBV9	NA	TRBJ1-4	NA	CASSVGDTNEKLFF	TGTGCCAGCAGCGTGGGGGACACTAATGAAAAACTGTTTTTT
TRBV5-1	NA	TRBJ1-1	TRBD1	CASNLIRDRGNTEAFF	TGCGCCAGCAATCTAATCCGGGACAGGGGGAATACTGAAGCTTTCTTT
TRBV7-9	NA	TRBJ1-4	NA	CASSSGTWEEKLFF	TGTGCCAGCAGCAGCGGGACTTGGGAAGAAAAACTGTTTTTT
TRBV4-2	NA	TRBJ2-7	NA	CASSREDLSYEQYF	TGTGCCAGCAGCCGCGAGGACCTCAGCTACGAGCAGTACTTC
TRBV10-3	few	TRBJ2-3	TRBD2	CAISLNLAEVTDTQYF	TGTGCCATCAGTTTGAACCTAGCGGAGGTCACAGATACGCAGTATTTT
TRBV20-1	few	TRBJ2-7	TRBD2	CSAGTSGGVLNEQYF	TGCAGTGCCGGGACTAGCGGGGGGGTTCTCAACGAGCAGTACTTC
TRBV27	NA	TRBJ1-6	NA	CASSLSGRGDSPLHF	TGTGCCAGCAGTTTATCTGGCCGGGGCGATTCACCCCTCCACTTT
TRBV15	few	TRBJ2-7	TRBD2	CATSGSGRAYYEQYF	TGTGCCACCAGCGGGAGCGGGAGGGCCTACTACGAGCAGTACTTC
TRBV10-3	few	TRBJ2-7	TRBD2	CAISGGSSGSFEQYF	TGTGCCATCAGTGGGGGGTCTAGCGGGAGTTTCGAGCAGTACTTC
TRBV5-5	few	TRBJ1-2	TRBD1	CASSMTGATDYGYTF	TGTGCCAGCAGCATGACAGGGGCTACTGACTATGGCTACACCTTC